The next 21 T cell receptor beta chains were all read from a single sample in a study of CD8 T cells in ankylosing spondylitis. The study's findings and limits: One TCR beta motif, made up of about 8 highly homologous variants, appeared characteristic of ankylosing spondylitis blood.

MiXCR, applied by TCRdb to the 5' RACE reads, yields one record per CDR3 protein. The data show 700,000 to 1,000,000 distinct CDR3 sequences, approximately 12% seen once. These receptors are not linked to any known antigen. Source material: blood, either unsorted or a sorted T cell fraction (not recorded which). These receptor sequences come from a male donor with ankylosing spondylitis.

The V call is TRBV20-1, the J call TRBJ1-2; TRBD1 matches 7 bases. V shed 6 bases, J shed 5 bases, and the junction held 9 bases outside the gene matches. The germline V gene has CDR1 DFQATT and CDR2 SNEGSKA (reference sequence). The CDR3 contains 13 residues. The CDR3 spells CSANRGPGYGYTF. The CDR3, as DNA: TGCAGTGCGAACAGGGGTCCTGGGTATGGCTACACCTTC.

This clonotype came up many times. The genes are TRBV7-3 and TRBJ2-5; 11 bases map to TRBD1. The CDR3 totals 15 residues. Germline trimming cut 3 bases from V and 4 bases from J; bases unmatched to any gene: 4. CDR1 is SGHTA, CDR2 FQGTGA, per germline. CDR3 nucleotides: TGTGCCAGCAGCTTCGGACAGGGGGCGGGAGAGACCCAGTACTTC. The encoded protein is CASSFGQGAGETQYF.

J is TRBJ2-7 and V is TRBV11-2; no clear D gene. The germline gives CDR1 SGHAT, CDR2 FQNNGV. This CDR3 comprises 15 residues. Trimming took 6 bases from V and 4 from J, leaving 19 bases between them. The CDR3 spells CASRKLGSVGYEQYF. The CDR3 DNA is TGTGCCAGCAGGAAACTTGGGTCAGTGGGGTACGAGCAGTACTTC.

There are a few counts of this clonotype. The rearrangement joins TRBV12-3 or TRBV12-4 to TRBJ2-6; D perhaps matches TRBD2 (5 bases). V shed 5 bases and J shed 0 bases, with 20 bases lying between them. The CDR3 is made up of 19 amino acids. The CDR3 protein is CASSPRLRGLISGANVLTF. The CDR3 region has the DNA TGTGCCAGCAGTCCCCGGTTACGTGGACTGATCTCTGGGGCCAACGTCCTGACTTTC.

This chain joins TRBV20-1 and TRBJ2-2; D may be TRBD1 (6 bases). V shed 6 bases and J shed 6 bases, with 14 bases lying between them. The length of the CDR3 is 13 residues. Germline CDR1 and CDR2: DFQATT and SNEGSKA (reference sequence). CDR3 residues: CSAARGRPGELFF. The CDR3 DNA sequence: TGCAGTGCCGCCAGGGGTCGGCCCGGGGAGCTGTTTTTT.

This clonotype turned up a few times. This chain uses TRBV6-1 with TRBJ2-5; 11 nucleotides align to TRBD2. CDR3 size: 15 residues. Germline trimming cut 4 bases from V and 5 bases from J; bases unmatched to any gene: 6. Per the germline V gene, CDR1 is MNHNS and CDR2 is SASEGT. The CDR3 sequence: CASSVLAGGVETQYF. DNA of the CDR3: TGTGCCAGCAGTGTTCTAGCGGGGGGCGTGGAGACCCAGTACTTC.

A few counts support this clonotype. This chain uses TRBV11-2 with TRBJ2-1; perhaps TRBD1 as D (5 bases). CDR1 and CDR2 (germline): SGHAT, FQNNGV. With 6 bases removed from V and 0 bases from J, the gap between germline ends came to 24 bases. CDR3 size: 19 residues. The CDR3 loop reads CASRGVFWSAGASYNEQFF. The CDR3 DNA reads as TGTGCCAGCAGAGGTGTCTTTTGGTCAGCTGGGGCCTCCTACAATGAGCAGTTCTTC.

About this clonotype: Mismatch with germline at one junction end may stem from a read error. This chain links TRBV4-3 with TRBJ2-3; a possible D gene is TRBD2 (5 bases). Germline CDR1 LGHNA, CDR2 YSLEER. The CDR3 extends over 14 amino acids. The CDR3 bases are TGTGCCAGCAGCCCCTCTGGGAGATCAGATACGCAGTATTTT. It translates to CASSPSGRSDTQYF.

This clonotype was picked up a small number of times. The chain links TRBV11-2 to TRBJ2-1, with TRBD2 identical over 8 bases. CDR3 size: 18 residues. V lost 2 bases and J lost 6; bases outside the gene matches: 15. Germline loops: CDR1 SGHAT, CDR2 FQNNGV. DNA of the CDR3: TGTGCCAGCAGCTTAAGGGGTTCAAGCGGGAGAAGGACCAATGAGCAGTTCTTC. Protein: CASSLRGSSGRRTNEQFF.

This clonotype showed up just a few times. The CDR3 bases are TGTGCCAGCACCGATACTAGCGGGAGTGATGAGCAGTACTTC. This encodes CASTDTSGSDEQYF. This chain connects TRBV12-3 or TRBV12-4 to TRBJ2-7; 11 positions agree with TRBD2. CDR3 length equals 14 residues. V lost 7 bases to trimming and J lost 7 bases; unmatched junction nucleotides: 9.

For this clonotype: At one end the junction does not follow the germline gene, possibly because of a read error. V is TRBV29-1 and J is TRBJ1-2; D possibly corresponds to TRBD1 (6 bases). Germline V gene sequence: CDR1 SQVTM, CDR2 ANQGSEA. The CDR3 sequence is 13 residues long. This CDR3 reads CSVAGAQDYGYNF. CDR3 coding DNA: TGCAGCGTGGCGGGGGCGCAGGACTATGGCTACAACTTC.

This clonotype came up a few times. This chain's CDR3 is CASSLEGKNTEAFF. In nucleotides, the CDR3 is TGCGCCAGCAGCTTGGAGGGAAAGAACACTGAAGCTTTCTTT. The chain carries TRBV5-1 and TRBJ1-1; D gene unclear. V was pared by 0 bases and J by 1 base, with 7 bases between. CDR3 length: 14 residues. Germline values: CDR1 SGHRS, CDR2 YFSETQ.

The chain couples TRBV6-2 or TRBV6-3 to TRBJ2-5; TRBD2 might be the D (5 bases). Germline V gene lookup returns CDR1 MNHEY and CDR2 SVGEGT. Trimming shortened V by 4 bases and J by 2 bases, and 11 bases separated the two germline ends. This CDR3 has 14 residues. CDR3 in amino acids: CASSLAWRQETQYF. The CDR3 DNA reads TGTGCCAGCAGTTTGGCGTGGAGGCAAGAGACCCAGTACTTC.

This clonotype was counted only a few times. The chain has TRBV15 and TRBJ2-7; D is unresolved. Trimming removed 0 bases at V and 3 bases at J, with 12 bases between. Germline V gene data show CDR1 as LNHNV and CDR2 as YYDKDF (reference sequence). The CDR3 has 15 residues. For the CDR3, the DNA is TGTGCCACCAGCAGAGATCGGTTAAAGCTCTACGAGCAGTACTTC. It is translated as CATSRDRLKLYEQYF.

This clonotype was seen a handful of times. V is TRBV5-8 and J is TRBJ1-1; 7 positions agree with TRBD1. The CDR3 runs 17 residues. Trimming removed 6 bases from V and 0 bases from J; junction bases left unmatched: 14. Germline CDR1 and CDR2: SGHTS and YDEGEE. Here the CDR3 reads CASTSVWTGSMNTEAFF. Written as DNA, the CDR3 is TGTGCCAGCACCTCCGTTTGGACAGGATCCATGAACACTGAAGCTTTCTTT.

There are many counts of this clonotype. The rearrangement joins TRBV29-1 to TRBJ2-1; D is ambiguous. Trimming removed 7 bases at V and 5 bases at J, with 12 bases between. Germline assignment: CDR1 SQVTM and CDR2 ANQGSEA. This CDR3 spans 12 amino acids. CDR3 in DNA: TGCAGCGACCAGTCCCCCCACAATGAGCAGTTCTTC. Translation gives CSDQSPHNEQFF.

The V call is TRBV7-2, the J call TRBJ2-1; 9 bases match TRBD2. V lost 3 bases and J lost 5; bases outside the gene matches: 8. There are 16 residues in the CDR3. The germline V gene has CDR1 SGHTA and CDR2 FQGNSA. The CDR3: CASSFPAGGHHNEQFF. CDR3 DNA: TGTGCCAGCAGCTTCCCAGCGGGAGGCCATCACAATGAGCAGTTCTTC.

This chain links TRBV10-3 with TRBJ2-3, with unresolved D. Germline V gene data show CDR1 as ENHRY and CDR2 as SYGVKD. The CDR3 is 14 residues long. Between the trimmed V and J ends, which lost 0 bases and 8 bases, there was a span of 12 bases. CDR3 bases: TGTGCCATCAGTGAGTCGCATAGGGCCGGTACGCAGTATTTT. Its translation is CAISESHRAGTQYF.

This clonotype occurred many times. The genes are TRBV5-1 and TRBJ2-5, with 8 bases aligning to TRBD2. This CDR3 is 13 amino acids long. Per germline, CDR1 SGHRS and CDR2 YFSETQ. V was pared by 4 bases and J by 7 bases, with 6 bases of the junction left unmatched. CDR3 residues: CASSIGLAGTQYF. The CDR3 DNA reads as TGCGCCAGCAGCATAGGACTAGCTGGGACCCAGTACTTC.

The table lists this clonotype with many counts. CDR3 protein: CSVLRQRLDTEAFF. In DNA, the CDR3 is TGCAGCGTGCTTAGACAGCGGTTGGACACTGAAGCTTTCTTT. The chain carries TRBV29-1 and TRBJ1-1, with D perhaps TRBD1 (5 bases). Trimming pared 6 bases from V and 3 bases from J, leaving 17 bases between. CDR1 is SQVTM, CDR2 ANQGSEA, per germline. The CDR3 runs to 14 residues.

This clonotype occurred a few times. The chain has TRBV7-9 and TRBJ1-4; D might be TRBD1 (6 bases). Germline V gene sequence: CDR1 SEHNR, CDR2 FQNEAQ (reference sequence). The CDR3 runs 17 residues. The germline V and J ends were trimmed by 4 bases and 2 bases, with 17 bases remaining between them. CDR3 region: CASSYRGQQFTNEKLFF. In nucleotides, the CDR3 is TGTGCCAGCAGCTACCGCGGACAGCAGTTTACTAATGAAAAACTGTTTTTT.